The present TCR beta chain was sequenced within a study of cytomegalovirus exposure and HLA in healthy donors. Study-wide results and caveats: A later analysis showed that HLA-associated TCR beta chains had undergone more clonal expansion than equally common others. According to an earlier analysis, most TCR beta V segments yielded productive rearrangements about 87% or about 30% of the time. The majority of CMV-associated TCR beta chains were reported as apparently HLA-restricted in a later analysis. Sequencing likely produced, as an artifact, a cluster of highly shared sequence variants.

As for this clone: What it binds is not known.

PCR amplification relied on 60 Vbeta primers (plus 13 Jbeta primers). TCRdb keeps only in-frame clones here, not all; method: immunoSEQ multiplex PCR. Of approximately 220,000 clones in the sample, about 79% were seen once. This CDR3 has 18 amino acids. V dropped 4 bases and J dropped 0 bases, with 21 bases sitting between them. Germline assignment: CDR1 SGHVS and CDR2 FQNEAQ. J is TRBJ1-1 and V is TRBV7-8; D gene uncertain. The receptor was isolated from a male donor in good health and CMV-seronegative. The material sequenced was PBMCs. CDR3 protein: CASSSAFHTRSLNTEAFF. CDR3 DNA: TGTGCCAGCAGCTCCGCGTTCCACACCCGGAGCCTGAACACTGAAGCTTTCTTT.